This section outlines one TCR beta chain sequence together with its context. Antigen unknown. Data came from immunoSEQ multiplex PCR; TCRdb stores just in-frame clones and leaves some out. The data contain tens of thousands of clones, around 94% of them singletons. This record comes from a study of T cells in localized non-small cell lung cancer. Study-wide findings and caveats: Uninvolved nearby lung showed the greatest T cell clonality, exceeding that found in tumor. Because sequencing included only one region (of the tumor), heterogeneity remains possible.

This receptor was obtained from a woman aged 40-69 years with stage I lung adenocarcinoma. The sequenced sample was peripheral blood, obtained before any cancer treatment.

Written as DNA, the CDR3 is TGTGCCAGCAGCCCCGGGACTAGCGGGAAGGGTGAGCAGTTCTTC. Amino acids: CASSPGTSGKGEQFF. The chain recombines TRBV5-4 with TRBJ2-1, with TRBD2 identical over 13 bases. Germline assignment: CDR1 SGHNT and CDR2 YYREEE (reference sequence). This CDR3 has 15 residues. Trimming cost V 4 bases and J 9 bases; bases outside gene matches: 7.